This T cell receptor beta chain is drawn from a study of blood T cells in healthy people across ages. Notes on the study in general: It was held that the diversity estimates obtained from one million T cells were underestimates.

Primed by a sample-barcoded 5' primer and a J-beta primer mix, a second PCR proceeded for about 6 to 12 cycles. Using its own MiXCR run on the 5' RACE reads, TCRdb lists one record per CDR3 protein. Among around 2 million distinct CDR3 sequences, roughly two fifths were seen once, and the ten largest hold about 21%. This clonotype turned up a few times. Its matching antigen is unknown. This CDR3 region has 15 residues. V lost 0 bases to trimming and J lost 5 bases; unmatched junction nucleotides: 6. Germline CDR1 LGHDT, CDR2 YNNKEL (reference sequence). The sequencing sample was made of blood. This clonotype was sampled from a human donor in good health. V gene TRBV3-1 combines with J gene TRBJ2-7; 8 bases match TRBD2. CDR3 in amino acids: CASSQDGMRGDEQYF. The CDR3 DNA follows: TGTGCCAGCAGCCAAGATGGGATGCGGGGGGACGAGCAGTACTTC.